This entry lists 21 T cell receptor beta chains sequenced from one sample in a study of cytomegalovirus exposure and HLA in healthy donors. Researchers ran the PCR with 60 Vbeta and 13 Jbeta primers. Repertoires were generated with immunoSEQ multiplex PCR, while TCRdb's copy carries only in-frame clones and drops some. Of roughly 130,000 clones in the sample, around 70% were seen once. The sequenced sample was PBMCs. These receptors came from a woman aged 40 to 50 in good health and CMV-seropositive.

V usage is TRBV7-2 and J usage is TRBJ2-2; D gene uncertain. CDR1 is SGHTA and CDR2 is FQGNSA in the germline V gene. V was trimmed by 1 base and J by 1 base, leaving 7 bases between them. The CDR3 has 15 amino acids. CDR3 sequence reads: CASSLGQWNTGELFF. The CDR3 DNA reads TGTGCCAGCAGCTTAGGGCAGTGGAACACCGGGGAGCTGTTTTTT.

The chain carries TRBV6-6 and TRBJ2-5; 8 bases are shared with TRBD1. The CDR3 has 15 residues. Germline loops: CDR1 MNHNY, CDR2 SVGAGI (reference sequence). The V gene end was trimmed by 6 bases and the J gene end by 5 bases; junction bases not matched to a gene: 11. The CDR3 bases are TGTGCCAGCAGGATGGACAGGGCCCCGGGGGAGACCCAGTACTTC. It specifies CASRMDRAPGETQYF.

This chain links TRBV28 with TRBJ2-5; D may be TRBD2 (5 bases). There are 13 residues in the CDR3. V lost 8 bases to trimming and J lost 5 bases, with 15 bases between them. Germline V CDR1 and CDR2: MDHEN, SYDVKM. The CDR3 nucleotides read TGTGCCAGCCGTGGCTGGGGAGTTGAGACCCAGTACTTC. Translated, it gives CASRGWGVETQYF. Based on the CDR3 plus reference TRBV28 and TRBJ2-5, the full variable domain is DVKVTQSSRYLVKRTGEKVFLECVQDMDHENMFWYRQDPGLGLRLIYFSYDVKMKEKGDIPEGYSVSREKKERFSLILESASTNQTSMYLCASRGWGVETQYFGPGTRLLVL.

V gene TRBV19 combines with J gene TRBJ1-5, with 8 bases that match TRBD1. With 6 bases clipped from V and 5 bases from J, the junction kept 6 bases outside the gene matches. CDR1 is LNHDA, CDR2 SQIVND, per germline (reference sequence). The CDR3 loop spans 14 amino acids. The CDR3 loop reads CASRRQGLDQPQHF. CDR3 coding DNA: TGTGCCAGTAGAAGACAGGGGCTTGATCAGCCCCAGCATTTT.

J is TRBJ1-1 and V is TRBV5-4, with TRBD1 matching 7 bases. With 2 bases clipped from V and 7 bases from J, the junction kept 17 bases outside the gene matches. The CDR3 runs 17 residues. Germline values: CDR1 SGHNT, CDR2 YYREEE (reference sequence). For the CDR3, the DNA is TGTGCCAGCAGCTTTAAAGTATTCGGGACAGAGGACAGTGAAGCTTTCTTT. Its protein product is CASSFKVFGTEDSEAFF.

V and J are TRBV27 and TRBJ1-2; tentative D call: TRBD1 (6 bases). Germline values: CDR1 MNHEY, CDR2 SMNVEV (reference sequence). V lost 6 bases to trimming and J lost 2 bases, with 10 bases between them. CDR3 size: 13 residues. The CDR3 loop reads CASRPDRNYGYTF. CDR3 nucleotide sequence: TGTGCCAGCAGGCCAGACAGGAACTATGGCTACACCTTC.

The rearrangement uses TRBV11-1 and TRBJ2-2; TRBD2 agrees at 13 bases. The germline CDR1 and CDR2 sequences are SGHAT and FQDESV (reference sequence). The CDR3 is 15 amino acids. The V and J ends lost 6 bases and 6 bases, in that order; junction bases with no gene match: 4. Written as DNA, the CDR3 is TGTGCCAGCAGGCAAGGGACTAGCGGGGCCGGGGAGCTGTTTTTT. It specifies CASRQGTSGAGELFF.

This clone was seen only a few times. This chain's CDR3 is CASSGSTGVTEAFF. The DNA for the CDR3 is TGTGCCAGCAGTGGATCGACAGGGGTAACTGAAGCTTTCTTT. The chain links TRBV6-1 to TRBJ1-1; TRBD1 matches 8 bases. CDR3 length: 14 amino acids. Germline assignment: CDR1 MNHNS and CDR2 SASEGT. V was clipped by 4 bases and J by 5 bases; unmatched bases: 6.

The chain links TRBV2 to TRBJ1-5; TRBD1 matches at 7 bases. Trimming at V came to 6 bases and at J to 4 bases, leaving 3 bases not matched to a gene. CDR3 length: 13 residues. Germline CDR1 reads SNHLY; CDR2 reads FYNNEI. The CDR3 reads CASRPGQNQPQHF. The CDR3, as DNA: TGTGCCAGCAGGCCGGGACAGAATCAGCCCCAGCATTTT. Based on the CDR3 plus reference TRBV2 and TRBJ1-5, the full variable domain is EPEVTQTPSHQVTQMGQEVILRCVPISNHLYFYWYRQILGQKVEFLVSFYNNEISEKSEIFDDQFSVERPDGSNFTLKIRSTKLEDSAMYFCASRPGQNQPQHFGDGTRLSIL.

This clone was counted between two and nine times. This sequence joins TRBV27 and TRBJ1-2, with a weak D call TRBD1 (5 bases). The CDR3 length is 13 residues. Germline assignment: CDR1 MNHEY and CDR2 SMNVEV (reference sequence). V lost 5 bases, J lost 8 bases, and 15 bases lay in between. CDR3 protein: CASSPRSGGGYTF. CDR3 in DNA: TGTGCCAGCAGTCCACGTTCGGGGGGAGGCTACACCTTC.

This clone was recorded only once. This chain links TRBV5-4 with TRBJ2-3; 7 bases are shared with TRBD1. The CDR3 extends over 15 amino acids. The junction had 4 bases not matched to a gene; V was cut back by 0 bases and J by 3 bases. Germline CDR1 SGHNT, CDR2 YYREEE (reference sequence). The CDR3 DNA is TGTGCCAGCAGCTTGGACAGGGGAGTTACAGATACGCAGTATTTT. Translation: CASSLDRGVTDTQYF.

The gene calls are TRBV5-1 and TRBJ1-2, with D possibly being TRBD1 (6 bases). The ends were cut back, 4 bases at V and 4 bases at J, with 11 bases in the middle. Germline loops: CDR1 SGHRS, CDR2 YFSETQ. The CDR3 is made up of 13 amino acids. DNA for the CDR3: TGCGCCAGCAGCCCGGACAGTTTCTATGGCTACACCTTC. Amino acid sequence: CASSPDSFYGYTF.

J is TRBJ2-7 and V is TRBV15, with a tentative D call TRBD1 (6 bases). The CDR3 contains 14 residues. Germline V CDR1 and CDR2: LNHNV, YYDKDF (reference sequence). The germline V and J ends were trimmed by 7 bases and 7 bases, with 20 bases remaining between them. The CDR3 loop is CATTGTNGPSEQYF. The CDR3 nucleotides are TGTGCCACCACCGGGACAAATGGGCCAAGTGAGCAGTACTTC.

The chain's CDR3 is CASSLERTGIKRTEAFF. CDR3 sequence (DNA): TGTGCCAGCAGCTTAGAGCGGACAGGGATTAAGAGGACTGAAGCTTTCTTT. The chain employs TRBV7-6 and TRBJ1-1, with 8 bases that match TRBD1. From germline, CDR1 is SGHVS and CDR2 FNYEAQ. Unmatched junction bases numbered 12, after V lost 1 base and J lost 5 bases. The CDR3 contains 17 residues.

The rearrangement links TRBV27 to TRBJ1-1, with TRBD1 as a possible D gene (5 bases). CDR1 is MNHEY and CDR2 is SMNVEV in the germline V gene (reference sequence). This CDR3 has 14 amino acids. V lost 6 bases and J lost 0, with 11 bases in between. CDR3 DNA sequence: TGTGCCAGCAGATACGGGGGGGTGAACACTGAAGCTTTCTTT. It is translated as CASRYGGVNTEAFF.

The J gene is TRBJ1-2, the V gene TRBV5-1; D remains ambiguous. V lost 0 bases and J lost 5, with 14 bases in between. From germline, CDR1 is SGHRS and CDR2 YFSETQ. The CDR3 spans 15 residues. The CDR3 DNA sequence: TGCGCCAGCAGCTTGGATTTGCAGGTGATTTATGGCTACACCTTC. Protein: CASSLDLQVIYGYTF.

The chain combines TRBV4-2 with TRBJ2-3; 7 bases agree with TRBD2. The V gene's germline CDR1 is LGHNA and CDR2 YNFKEQ. The CDR3 extends over 17 amino acids. Trimming cost V 4 bases and J 2 bases; bases outside gene matches: 12. The chain's CDR3 is CASSPAVAGVSTDTQYF. CDR3 DNA sequence: TGTGCCAGCAGCCCTGCTGTGGCGGGGGTTTCCACAGATACGCAGTATTTT.

This clone has a single count. The chain has TRBV10-3 and TRBJ2-1, with D possibly being TRBD1 (7 bases). Germline V gene lookup returns CDR1 ENHRY and CDR2 SYGVKD. V was pared by 10 bases and J by 7 bases, with 17 bases between. CDR3 length: 13 amino acids. The CDR3: CATEGQGGNEQFF. The CDR3 DNA follows: TGTGCCACCGAAGGCCAGGGGGGTAATGAGCAGTTCTTC.

The rearrangement joins TRBV19 to TRBJ2-1; 9 positions agree with TRBD2. The V segment lost 2 bases and the J segment 3 bases; nucleotides outside the gene matches: 5. There are 16 residues in the CDR3. Germline V lookup: CDR1 LNHDA, CDR2 SQIVND (reference sequence). CDR3 in DNA: TGTGCCAGTAGTATAAGGGTTAGCGGGGGCTACAATGAGCAGTTCTTC. Protein sequence: CASSIRVSGGYNEQFF. Full variable domain (outside the CDR3, taken from reference TRBV19 and TRBJ2-1): DGGITQSPKYLFRKEGQNVTLSCEQNLNHDAMYWYRQDPGQGLRLIYYSQIVNDFQKGDIAEGYSVSREKKESFPLTVTSAQKNPTAFYLCASSIRVSGGYNEQFFGPGTRLTVL.

This clone was counted once. The V and J genes are TRBV5-4 and TRBJ2-5; D not certain. Trimming removed 0 bases at V and 3 bases at J, with 9 bases between. This CDR3 is 14 amino acids long. The germline V gene has CDR1 SGHNT and CDR2 YYREEE (reference sequence). CDR3 loop: CASSLAQTKETQYF. The CDR3 DNA reads as TGTGCCAGCAGCTTGGCACAGACCAAAGAGACCCAGTACTTC.

J is TRBJ2-6 and V is TRBV7-8; a weak D match, TRBD1 (5 bases). Trimming left V 4 bases short and J 3 bases short, with 10 bases between. Germline V lookup: CDR1 SGHVS, CDR2 FQNEAQ. CDR3 size: 15 residues. CDR3 protein: CASSSYRRGANVLTF. In DNA form, the CDR3 reads TGTGCCAGCAGCTCGTACAGGCGTGGGGCCAACGTCCTGACTTTC.